A selection of T cell receptor beta chains follows, all from one sample in a study of beta chain features in type 1 diabetes. Data came from immunoSEQ multiplex PCR; TCRdb stores just in-frame clones and leaves some out. Altogether 300,000 or so clones are present, about a tenth being singletons, with the ten largest covering around 1%. Input material: central memory CD4+ T cells from blood. Every receptor here comes from a man aged 25-45 years with type 1 diabetes. Each CDR3 is given with its conserved first and last residue. A D gene is named only where the DNA matches it firmly. Only part of the rows carry a size: once, few, many, or a class if the clone is expanded.

TRBV5-6	TRBD1	TRBJ1-5	NA	CASSWEPGTGNQPQHF	TGTGCCAGCAGCTGGGAGCCGGGGACAGGCAATCAGCCCCAGCATTTT
TRBV6-5	NA	TRBJ2-7	few	CASSPDQTYEQYF	TGTGCCAGCAGTCCGGACCAGACCTACGAGCAGTACTTC
TRBV28	NA	TRBJ1-5	NA	CASTLIPVGDQPQHF	TGTGCCAGCACCCTTATACCCGTCGGGGATCAGCCCCAGCATTTT
TRBV6-1	TRBD1	TRBJ1-5	NA	CASSRITTGQQPQHF	TGTGCCAGCAGTCGAATCACGACAGGGCAACAGCCCCAGCATTTT
TRBV29-1	TRBD2	TRBJ2-5	NA	CSVELAGGQYF	TGCAGCGTTGAACTAGCGGGGGGGCAGTACTTC
TRBV5-1	TRBD1	TRBJ1-6	few	CASSLATGGNSPLHF	TGCGCCAGCAGCTTGGCCACAGGGGGAAATTCACCCCTCCACTTT
TRBV7-2	NA	TRBJ2-7	NA	CASSLGRQTYEQYF	TGTGCCAGCAGCTTAGGTCGACAAACCTACGAGCAGTACTTC
TRBV15	NA	TRBJ2-2	few	CATSRGNRANTGELFF	TGTGCCACCAGTAGGGGGAACAGAGCGAACACCGGGGAGCTGTTTTTT
TRBV7-9	NA	TRBJ1-2	few	CASSRGFNYGYTF	TGTGCCAGCAGCCGCGGGTTTAACTATGGCTACACCTTC
TRBV5-1	NA	TRBJ2-1	NA	CASSLGGDNEQFF	TGCGCCAGCAGCTTGGGCGGGGACAATGAGCAGTTCTTC
TRBV7-2	TRBD2	TRBJ2-1	NA	CASSLGLAGDEQFF	TGTGCCAGCAGCTTGGGACTAGCGGGGGATGAGCAGTTCTTC
TRBV11-2	NA	TRBJ2-3	few	CASSQLDTQYF	TGTGCCAGCAGCCAATTAGATACGCAGTATTTT
TRBV9	TRBD1	TRBJ1-5	few	CASSASGTGDQPQHF	TGTGCCAGCAGCGCCTCCGGGACAGGGGATCAGCCCCAGCATTTT
TRBV27	TRBD2	TRBJ2-2	few	CASSPLWIAGGPTGELFF	TGTGCCAGCAGTCCCCTGTGGATAGCGGGGGGACCTACCGGGGAGCTGTTTTTT
TRBV7-2	NA	TRBJ2-3	few	CASSLAALPGTDTQYF	TGTGCCAGCAGCTTAGCTGCTCTCCCGGGCACAGATACGCAGTATTTT
TRBV7-2	NA	TRBJ2-7	few	CASSLVGDEQYF	TGTGCCAGCAGCTTGGTCGGGGACGAGCAGTACTTC
TRBV7-8	NA	TRBJ2-4	many	CASSPPTRYDPKNIQYF	TGTGCCAGCAGCCCCCCGACTAGATATGATCCCAAAAACATTCAGTACTTC
TRBV28	TRBD1	TRBJ1-5	NA	CASSLTGKNQPQHF	TGTGCCAGCAGTTTGACAGGGAAAAATCAGCCCCAGCATTTT
TRBV7-2	NA	TRBJ2-7	few	CASSLSSGSYEQYF	TGTGCCAGCAGCTTAAGTTCTGGTTCCTACGAGCAGTACTTC
TRBV28	NA	TRBJ1-2	NA	CASSSEDRHYGYTF	TGTGCCAGCAGTTCGGAGGACAGACACTATGGCTACACCTTC
TRBV4-3	NA	TRBJ2-3	few	CASSQGVTDTQYF	TGCGCCAGCAGCCAAGGGGTTACAGATACGCAGTATTTT
TRBV28	NA	TRBJ2-3	NA	CASKQGPSTDTQYF	TGTGCCAGCAAACAGGGCCCAAGCACAGATACGCAGTATTTT
TRBV5-1	TRBD1	TRBJ2-1	NA	CASSSGQANNEQFF	TGCGCCAGCAGCTCGGGACAGGCTAACAATGAGCAGTTCTTC
TRBV5-1	TRBD1	TRBJ1-6	many	CASRPRTGDVSSPLHF	TGCGCCAGCAGACCTAGGACAGGGGACGTATCTTCACCCCTCCACTTT
TRBV9	NA	TRBJ2-7	few	CASSQTPTGDYEQYF	TGTGCCAGCAGCCAGACCCCCACCGGGGACTACGAGCAGTACTTC
TRBV25-1	NA	TRBJ2-1	NA	CASSAETSSNEQFF	TGTGCCAGCAGTGCTGAGACTAGTAGCAATGAGCAGTTCTTC
TRBV6-6	NA	TRBJ1-2	few	CASSYSFGGYTF	TGTGCCAGCAGTTACTCGTTCGGGGGCTACACCTTC
TRBV19	NA	TRBJ2-6	NA	CASSIGLRPSGANVLTF	TGTGCCAGTAGTATTGGCCTCCGTCCCTCTGGGGCCAACGTCCTGACTTTC
TRBV11-3	NA	TRBJ2-5	few	CASSFAGDETQYF	TGTGCCAGCAGCTTCGCAGGGGATGAGACCCAGTACTTC
TRBV7-2	TRBD1	TRBJ2-5	few	CASSLGQGAETQYF	TGTGCCAGCAGCTTGGGACAGGGGGCTGAGACCCAGTACTTC
TRBV7-9	NA	TRBJ2-5	few	CASARLGSVETQYF	TGTGCCAGCGCCCGACTAGGGTCGGTTGAGACCCAGTACTTC
TRBV4-3	NA	TRBJ1-4	NA	CASGDLTEEKLFF	TGCGCCAGCGGGGACTTAACGGAGGAAAAACTGTTTTTT
TRBV7-2	TRBD1	TRBJ1-5	few	CASSIGGAQQPQHF	TGTGCCAGCAGCATAGGGGGCGCTCAGCAGCCCCAGCATTTT
TRBV6-1	NA	TRBJ1-2	NA	CASGTQYYGYTF	TGTGCCAGCGGTACACAATACTATGGCTACACCTTC
TRBV2	NA	TRBJ2-7	few	CASRREGSYEQYF	TGTGCCAGCAGACGAGAGGGCTCCTACGAGCAGTACTTC
TRBV23-1	TRBD1	TRBJ1-2	NA	CASSQPRDRGPYGYTF	TGCGCCAGCAGTCAGCCGAGGGACAGGGGGCCGTATGGCTACACCTTC
TRBV7-2	TRBD2	TRBJ2-3	NA	CASSLLAGRTDTQYF	TGTGCCAGCAGCTTGTTAGCGGGGCGCACAGATACGCAGTATTTT
TRBV15	NA	TRBJ1-2	NA	CATSRGEVIGSYGYTF	TGTGCCACCAGCAGAGGGGAGGTTATAGGATCCTATGGCTACACCTTC
TRBV18	NA	TRBJ2-5	NA	CASSRNQETQYF	TGTGCCAGCTCACGAAACCAAGAGACCCAGTACTTC
TRBV27	NA	TRBJ1-1	few	CASSPQLLNTEAFF	TGTGCCAGCAGTCCTCAGCTCTTGAACACTGAAGCTTTCTTT
TRBV7-2	NA	TRBJ2-2	NA	CASSLGGTAGRELFF	TGTGCCAGCAGCTTGGGCGGGACGGCCGGGAGGGAGCTGTTTTTT
TRBV6-6	NA	TRBJ2-7	few	CASSYVLIYLYEQYF	TGTGCCAGCAGTTATGTCCTAATTTATCTCTACGAGCAGTACTTC
TRBV7-2	NA	TRBJ1-2	few	CASSSRLVYGYTF	TGTGCCAGCAGTTCACGTTTAGTCTATGGCTACACCTTC
TRBV9	NA	TRBJ1-1	few	CASSFTGGTEAFF	TGTGCCAGCAGCTTCACTGGAGGCACTGAAGCTTTCTTT
TRBV5-1	NA	TRBJ2-5	NA	CASSLAAGQQETQYF	TGCGCCAGCAGCTTAGCAGCAGGGCAACAAGAGACCCAGTACTTC
TRBV11-2	TRBD1	TRBJ1-1	few	CASRWDRDAEAFF	TGTGCCAGCAGATGGGACAGGGATGCTGAAGCTTTCTTT
TRBV14	NA	TRBJ2-3	NA	CASSQERQTRTDTQYF	TGTGCCAGCAGCCAAGAGAGACAGACTCGCACAGATACGCAGTATTTT
TRBV5-1	NA	TRBJ2-5	few	CASMRGGTQETQYF	TGCGCCAGCATGCGGGGCGGAACGCAAGAGACCCAGTACTTC
TRBV6-5	TRBD1	TRBJ2-4	many	CASSYSLGQGRNIQYF	TGTGCCAGCAGTTACTCGCTCGGACAGGGTCGAAACATTCAGTACTTC
TRBV15	NA	TRBJ1-5	few	CATRVTYDSNQPQHF	TGTGCCACCAGGGTGACGTATGATAGCAATCAGCCCCAGCATTTT
TRBV29-1	NA	TRBJ1-1	few	CSGEGTNTEAFF	TGCAGCGGGGAGGGGACGAACACTGAAGCTTTCTTT